A selection of T cell receptor beta chains follows, all from one sample in a study of blood T cell repertoires in COVID-19. The assay was immunoSEQ multiplex PCR, and TCRdb's table has in-frame clones only and misses some. The sample has 250,000 or so clones, nearly 90% seen once. The sequenced sample was PBMCs or T cells enriched from blood (not recorded which). These receptors were obtained from a man aged 25 to 45 who had recovered from COVID-19. Both conserved end residues are part of each CDR3. D genes are given only for firm matches. Not all rows give a size; the values are once, few, many and, for expanded clones, a class.

CDR3nt | CDR3aa | v_gene | len | abundance | j_gene | d_gene
TGTGCCAGCAGTTTATACCAGGGCCCAAACACTGAAGCTTTCTTT | CASSLYQGPNTEAFF | TRBV27 | 15 | once | TRBJ1-1 | NA
TGTGCCAGCAGAGCACGGAACAGCGGTACCGGGGAGCTGTTTTTT | CASRARNSGTGELFF | TRBV7-8 | 15 | NA | TRBJ2-2 | NA
TGTGCCTGGAGTAGGGAGTGGGAACACTCAGCTTTCTTT | CAWSREWEHSAFF | TRBV30 | 13 | NA | TRBJ1-1 | NA
TGTGCCACCAGTGATTTTTTAGGGGGTGGCTACACCTTC | CATSDFLGGGYTF | TRBV24-1 | 13 | NA | TRBJ1-2 | NA
TGTGCCACCAGTGAAGGCGGGAGGCCGACGGGCTATGGCTACACCTTC | CATSEGGRPTGYGYTF | TRBV24-1 | 16 | NA | TRBJ1-2 | NA
TGTGCCAGCAGCCCATCAACAGGGTCCTACGAGCAGTACTTC | CASSPSTGSYEQYF | TRBV4-2 | 14 | NA | TRBJ2-7 | NA
TGTGCCTGGAGTGGAGGGACAGGGGAAGGATACGAGCAGTACTTC | CAWSGGTGEGYEQYF | TRBV30 | 15 | NA | TRBJ2-7 | TRBD1
TGTGCCAGCATACACGGGGGGAGCAATCAGCCCCAGCATTTT | CASIHGGSNQPQHF | TRBV28 | 14 | NA | TRBJ1-5 | NA
TGTGCCAGCAGCTTGTCACTGTCTGGAAACACCATATATTTT | CASSLSLSGNTIYF | TRBV5-4 | 14 | NA | TRBJ1-3 | NA
TGCGCCAGCAGCTTGACTAGCGGGATATCCTACAATGAGCAGTTCTTC | CASSLTSGISYNEQFF | TRBV5-1 | 16 | once | TRBJ2-1 | TRBD2
TGTGCCAGCAGCCCCCGGACAGGGGATAACACTGAAGCTTTCTTT | CASSPRTGDNTEAFF | TRBV7-8 | 15 | NA | TRBJ1-1 | TRBD1